The rows below give T cell receptor beta chains drawn from one sample of a study of neoadjuvant nivolumab and ipilimumab in lung cancer. TCRdb keeps only in-frame clones here, not all; method: immunoSEQ multiplex PCR. The table has roughly 28,000 clones, 76% seen once; the top ten hold roughly 18%. The sample here was tumor tissue, taken after neoadjuvant nivolumab, alone or with ipilimumab, at or shortly before surgery. The receptors derive from an adult with non-small cell lung cancer. The CDR3 runs from the conserved cysteine through the conserved F or W. The order of the fields is V gene, clone size, J gene, D gene, CDR3 protein, CDR3 DNA. D genes are given only for firm matches. Only part of the rows carry a size: once, few, many, or a class if the clone is expanded.

TRBV29-1	NA	TRBJ2-1	NA	CSVDVPSGEQFF	TGCAGCGTTGATGTTCCTTCTGGGGAGCAGTTCTTC
TRBV7-2	NA	TRBJ2-1	TRBD2	CASSLLAGGPGEQFF	TGTGCCAGCAGCCTACTAGCGGGGGGGCCAGGTGAGCAGTTCTTC
TRBV5-1	few	TRBJ2-1	NA	CASSLGGNEQFF	TGCGCCAGCAGCTTGGGAGGTAATGAGCAGTTCTTC
TRBV6-1	NA	TRBJ1-2	NA	CASSELAAGRYTF	TGTGCCAGCAGTGAGCTGGCGGCCGGCCGCTACACCTTC
TRBV4-1	NA	TRBJ2-2	TRBD2	CASSQALAGGRTGELFF	TGCGCCAGCAGCCAGGCCCTAGCGGGGGGGCGGACCGGGGAGCTGTTTTTT
TRBV29-1	NA	TRBJ1-2	NA	CSGARAGEGYTF	TGCAGCGGGGCCCGGGCAGGGGAAGGCTACACCTTC
TRBV2	once	TRBJ2-2	TRBD1	CASRRTGGLTGELFF	TGTGCCAGCAGGAGGACAGGGGGACTTACCGGGGAGCTGTTTTTT
TRBV5-1	NA	TRBJ1-2	NA	CASSDAGTTYGYTF	TGCGCCAGCAGCGACGCAGGCACTACATATGGCTACACCTTC
TRBV5-4	NA	TRBJ2-5	TRBD2	CASSLGSGGSGETQYF	TGTGCCAGCAGCTTGGGTAGCGGGGGGTCGGGGGAGACCCAGTACTTC
TRBV2	NA	TRBJ1-6	NA	CASSEAGNSPLHF	TGTGCCAGCAGTGAAGCAGGGAATTCACCCCTCCACTTT
TRBV5-4	NA	TRBJ1-2	NA	CASSLVNSYGYTF	TGTGCCAGCAGCTTGGTCAACAGCTATGGCTACACCTTC
TRBV6-5	few	TRBJ1-2	NA	CASSYSRGDYGYTF	TGTGCCAGCAGTTACTCGCGGGGTGACTATGGCTACACCTTC
TRBV5-4	few	TRBJ1-1	NA	CASSLPGQDEAFF	TGTGCCAGCAGCTTGCCAGGACAAGATGAAGCTTTCTTT
TRBV4-1	few	TRBJ1-5	NA	CASSQAAARPYSNQPQHF	TGCGCCAGCAGCCAAGCTGCGGCAAGGCCGTATAGCAATCAGCCCCAGCATTTT
TRBV9	NA	TRBJ2-5	TRBD2	CASSVGYLAGSGETQYF	TGTGCCAGCAGCGTAGGGTATCTAGCGGGGTCGGGAGAGACCCAGTACTTC
TRBV5-6	NA	TRBJ1-6	TRBD1	CASSSTGGSPLHF	TGTGCCAGCAGCTCGACAGGGGGTTCACCCCTCCACTTT
TRBV6-6	NA	TRBJ1-1	TRBD1	CASSKWTGWATEAFF	TGTGCCAGCAGTAAATGGACAGGGTGGGCCACTGAAGCTTTCTTT
TRBV5-4	NA	TRBJ2-3	TRBD2	CASSLKRGDIADTQYF	TGTGCCAGCAGCTTGAAGCGGGGGGATATAGCAGATACGCAGTATTTT
TRBV21-1	NA	TRBJ1-4	NA	CASSNSAVNEKLFF	TGTGCCAGCAGCAACTCGGCGGTGAATGAAAAACTGTTTTTT
TRBV18	NA	TRBJ1-2	NA	CASSLDRTRNYGYTF	TGTGCCAGCTCACTTGATAGGACCAGGAACTATGGCTACACCTTC
TRBV2	few	TRBJ1-5	NA	CASSVGVASNQPQHF	TGTGCCAGCAGTGTCGGGGTAGCGAGCAATCAGCCCCAGCATTTT
TRBV27	NA	TRBJ1-1	NA	CASSLYQGRTAEAFF	TGTGCCAGCAGTTTATACCAGGGACGGACGGCTGAAGCTTTCTTT
TRBV9	NA	TRBJ1-3	NA	CASSADPGSGNTIYF	TGTGCCAGCAGCGCCGACCCCGGCTCTGGAAACACCATATATTTT
TRBV7-2	NA	TRBJ2-5	NA	CASSLGATYQETQYF	TGTGCCAGCAGCTTGGGGGCTACGTACCAAGAGACCCAGTACTTC
TRBV5-4	NA	TRBJ2-5	NA	CASSRESQSQETQYF	TGTGCCAGCAGCCGGGAAAGCCAAAGTCAAGAGACCCAGTACTTC
TRBV7-2	NA	TRBJ2-1	NA	CASSLSGNEQFF	TGTGCCAGCAGCCTCTCGGGGAATGAGCAGTTCTTC
TRBV7-8	NA	TRBJ1-2	NA	CASSLDQGHVYGYTF	TGTGCCAGCAGCTTAGACCAGGGGCATGTCTATGGCTACACCTTC
TRBV7-2	NA	TRBJ1-1	TRBD1	CASSIQGAADHEAFF	TGTGCCAGCAGCATCCAGGGGGCGGCCGACCATGAAGCTTTCTTT
TRBV2	NA	TRBJ2-3	NA	CASSATDTQYF	TGTGCCAGCAGTGCCACAGATACGCAGTATTTT
TRBV30	few	TRBJ1-4	NA	CAWSVASFSGNLFF	TGTGCCTGGAGTGTAGCCAGTTTCTCGGGCAATCTGTTTTTT
TRBV7-2	NA	TRBJ1-2	NA	CASSLLLDDGYTF	TGTGCCAGCAGCTTACTCCTTGACGATGGCTACACCTTC
TRBV30	NA	TRBJ2-4	NA	CAWSVALGIQYF	TGTGCCTGGAGTGTAGCCCTTGGTATTCAGTACTTC
TRBV6-6	NA	TRBJ1-1	NA	CASNPQDTEVAEAFF	TGTGCCAGCAATCCCCAGGACACGGAGGTGGCTGAAGCTTTCTTT
TRBV5-5	NA	TRBJ2-3	NA	CASSLGDSTDTQYF	TGTGCCAGCAGCTTGGGGGATTCCACAGATACGCAGTATTTT
TRBV5-1	NA	TRBJ1-1	TRBD1	CASALGQGGTEAFF	TGCGCCAGCGCGTTGGGACAGGGAGGAACTGAAGCTTTCTTT
TRBV18	NA	TRBJ2-3	TRBD2	CASSPPGSGGGTDTQYF	TGTGCCAGCTCACCCCCGGGTAGCGGGGGGGGGACGGATACGCAGTATTTT
TRBV14	NA	TRBJ1-2	NA	CATPGEDGYTF	TGTGCCACCCCCGGGGAGGATGGCTACACCTTC
TRBV6-5	few	TRBJ2-1	NA	CASSYSPGASYNEQFF	TGTGCCAGCAGTTACTCTCCGGGGGCGTCCTACAATGAGCAGTTCTTC
TRBV5-1	NA	TRBJ2-5	NA	CASSLNAQETQYF	TGCGCCAGCAGCTTAAATGCCCAAGAGACCCAGTACTTC